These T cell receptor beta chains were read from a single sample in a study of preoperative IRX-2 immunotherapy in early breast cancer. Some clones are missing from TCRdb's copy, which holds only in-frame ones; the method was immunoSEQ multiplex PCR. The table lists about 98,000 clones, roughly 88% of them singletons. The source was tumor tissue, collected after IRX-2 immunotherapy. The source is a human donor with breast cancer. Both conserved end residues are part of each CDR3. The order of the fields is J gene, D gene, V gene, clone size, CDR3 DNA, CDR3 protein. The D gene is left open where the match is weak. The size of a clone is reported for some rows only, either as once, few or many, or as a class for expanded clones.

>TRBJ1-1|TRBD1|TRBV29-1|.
TGCAGCGTTCTCATAACCGATAGGACAGGGCCCGAAGCTTTCTTT
CSVLITDRTGPEAFF
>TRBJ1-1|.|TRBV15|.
TGTGCCACCAGCACGATCGGAGGTATGAACACTGAAGCTTTCTTT
CATSTIGGMNTEAFF
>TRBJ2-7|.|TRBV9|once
TGTGCCAGCAGGGCGGCGCAGGGGCTCGACGAGCAGTACTTC
CASRAAQGLDEQYF
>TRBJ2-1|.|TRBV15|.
TGTGCCACCAGCAGGGTACAGGGGGCGATTAGCGGGAGTAGCTCCTACAATGAGCAGTTCTTC
CATSRVQGAISGSSSYNEQFF
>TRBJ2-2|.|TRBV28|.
TGTGCCAGCACCGTCGAGGGCACCGGGGAGCTGTTTTTT
CASTVEGTGELFF
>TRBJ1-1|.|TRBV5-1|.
TGCGCCAGCAGCTTGGCAGGGGCCGCGAACACTGAAGCTTTCTTT
CASSLAGAANTEAFF
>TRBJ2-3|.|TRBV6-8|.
TGTGCCATCAACCCTACCCGGACTAGCACAGATACGCAGTATTTT
CAINPTRTSTDTQYF
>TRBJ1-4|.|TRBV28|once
TGTGCCAGCCGGCCAGGCGGCGCCAATGAAAAACTGTTTTTT
CASRPGGANEKLFF
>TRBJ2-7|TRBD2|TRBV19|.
TGTGCCAGTCGAACTAGCGGGGGGTCCTACGAGCAGTACTTC
CASRTSGGSYEQYF
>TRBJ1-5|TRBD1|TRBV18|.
TGTGCCAGCTCACCGGGACAGCATCAGCCCCAGCATTTT
CASSPGQHQPQHF
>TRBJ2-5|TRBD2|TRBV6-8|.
TGTGCCAGCAGTTACTCGGGTCTAGCGGGGCAGCAAAACCAGTACTTC
CASSYSGLAGQQNQYF
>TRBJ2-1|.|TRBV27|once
TGTGCCAGCAGTCTAGACAGAATCGAGCAGTTCTTC
CASSLDRIEQFF
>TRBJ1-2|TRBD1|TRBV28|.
TGTGCCAGCACCGAAATAGGGACAGGGGAAGGTTATGGCTACACCTTC
CASTEIGTGEGYGYTF
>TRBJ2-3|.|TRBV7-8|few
TGTGCCAGCAGCTTAGAAAGATCAGATACGCAGTATTTT
CASSLERSDTQYF
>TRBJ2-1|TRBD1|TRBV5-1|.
TGCGCCAGCAGCGATCTCGATACAGGGGATGAGCAGTTCTTC
CASSDLDTGDEQFF
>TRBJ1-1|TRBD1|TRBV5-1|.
TGCGCCAGCAGCCTCCAACCGAGGGGGCCTGAGGCTGAAGCTTTCTTT
CASSLQPRGPEAEAFF
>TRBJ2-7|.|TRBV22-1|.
TGTGCCACCAGTGAAACCGGGACAGGGTACGAGCAGTACTTC
CATSETGTGYEQYF
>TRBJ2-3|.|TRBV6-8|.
TGTGCCAGCAGTTACTCGCCGGGAATAAACACAGATACGCAGTATTTT
CASSYSPGINTDTQYF